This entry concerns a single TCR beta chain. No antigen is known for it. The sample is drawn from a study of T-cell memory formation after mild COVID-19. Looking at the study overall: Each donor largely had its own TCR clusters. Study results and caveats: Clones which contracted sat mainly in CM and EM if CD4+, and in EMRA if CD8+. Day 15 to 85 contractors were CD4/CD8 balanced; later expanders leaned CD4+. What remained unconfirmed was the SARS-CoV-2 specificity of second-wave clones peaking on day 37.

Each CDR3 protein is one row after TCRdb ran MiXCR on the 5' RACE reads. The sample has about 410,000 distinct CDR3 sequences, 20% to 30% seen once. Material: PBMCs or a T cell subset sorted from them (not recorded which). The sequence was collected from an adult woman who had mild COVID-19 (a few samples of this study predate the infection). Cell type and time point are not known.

CDR3 nucleotide sequence: TGTGCCAGCAGGGCATCAGGCTGGGTTGAGCAGTTCTTC. Translation gives CASRASGWVEQFF. This chain joins TRBV6-4 and TRBJ2-1; D call uncertain. This CDR3 has 13 amino acids. The germline gives CDR1 MRHNA, CDR2 SNTAGT. V shed 6 bases and J shed 9 bases, with 15 bases lying between them.